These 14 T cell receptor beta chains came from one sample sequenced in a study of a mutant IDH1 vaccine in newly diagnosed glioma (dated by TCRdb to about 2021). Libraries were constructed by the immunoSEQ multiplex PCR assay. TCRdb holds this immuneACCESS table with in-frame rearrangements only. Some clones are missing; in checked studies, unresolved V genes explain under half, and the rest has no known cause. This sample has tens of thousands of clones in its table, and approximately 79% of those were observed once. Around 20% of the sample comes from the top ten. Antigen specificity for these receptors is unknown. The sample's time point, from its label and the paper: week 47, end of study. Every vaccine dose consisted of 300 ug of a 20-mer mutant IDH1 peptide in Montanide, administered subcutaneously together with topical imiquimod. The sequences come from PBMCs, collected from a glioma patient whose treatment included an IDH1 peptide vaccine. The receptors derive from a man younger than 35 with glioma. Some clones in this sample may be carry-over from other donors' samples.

CDR3 nucleotide sequence: TGTGCCAGCAGCACACCTGCTGGGCCCAGTACCGGCAACGAGCAGTACTTC. Amino acid sequence: CASSTPAGPSTGNEQYF. The V call is TRBV9, the J call TRBJ2-7; D call uncertain. The CDR3 extends over 17 amino acids. Germline CDR1 is SGDLS and CDR2 is YYNGEE. The V end was cut by 4 bases, the J end by 5 bases, with 25 bases between.

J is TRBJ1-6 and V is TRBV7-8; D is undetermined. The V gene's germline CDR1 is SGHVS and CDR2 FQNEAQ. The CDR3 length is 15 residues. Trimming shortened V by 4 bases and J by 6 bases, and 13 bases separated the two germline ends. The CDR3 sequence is CASSSTGLFNSPLHF. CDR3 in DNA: TGTGCCAGCAGCTCAACGGGCCTTTTTAATTCACCCCTCCACTTT.

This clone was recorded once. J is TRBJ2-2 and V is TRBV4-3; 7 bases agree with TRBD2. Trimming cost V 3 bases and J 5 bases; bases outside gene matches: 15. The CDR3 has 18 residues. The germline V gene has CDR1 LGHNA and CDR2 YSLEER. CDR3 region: CASSHVVIPGGGTGELFF. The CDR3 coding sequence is TGCGCCAGCAGCCATGTTGTAATACCGGGGGGTGGTACCGGGGAGCTGTTTTTT.

The CDR3 sequence: CASSVTGSGHEQYF. CDR3 DNA: TGTGCCAGCAGCGTAACCGGGAGCGGCCACGAGCAGTACTTC. The rearrangement joins TRBV28 to TRBJ2-7; a possible D gene is TRBD2 (6 bases). The CDR3 has 14 amino acids. With 6 bases removed from V and 5 bases from J, the gap between germline ends came to 17 bases. The V gene's germline CDR1 is MDHEN and CDR2 SYDVKM.

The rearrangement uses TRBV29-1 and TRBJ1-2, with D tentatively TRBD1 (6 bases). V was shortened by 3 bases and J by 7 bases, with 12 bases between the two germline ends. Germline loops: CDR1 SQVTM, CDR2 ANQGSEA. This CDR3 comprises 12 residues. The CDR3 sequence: CSVESGAAGYTF. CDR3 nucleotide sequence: TGCAGCGTTGAGTCGGGGGCTGCTGGCTACACCTTC. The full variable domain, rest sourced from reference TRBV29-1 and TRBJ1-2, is SAVISQKPSRDICQRGTSLTIQCQVDSQVTMMFWYRQQPGQSLTLIATANQGSEATYESGFVIDKFPISRPNLTFSTLTVSNMSPEDSSIYLCSVESGAAGYTFGSGTRLTVV.

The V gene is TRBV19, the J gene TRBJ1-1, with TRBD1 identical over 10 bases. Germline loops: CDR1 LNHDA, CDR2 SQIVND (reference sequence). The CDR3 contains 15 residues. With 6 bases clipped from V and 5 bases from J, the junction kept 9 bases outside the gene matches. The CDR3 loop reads CASSSETGGKTEAFF. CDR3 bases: TGTGCCAGTAGCTCGGAGACAGGGGGCAAGACTGAAGCTTTCTTT.

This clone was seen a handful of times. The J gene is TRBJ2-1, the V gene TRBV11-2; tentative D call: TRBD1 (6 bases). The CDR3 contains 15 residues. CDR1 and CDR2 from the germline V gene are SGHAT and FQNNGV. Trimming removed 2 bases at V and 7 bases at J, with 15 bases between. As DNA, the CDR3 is TGTGCCAGCAGCTTATTTATCCTTAGGGGGAATGAGCAGTTCTTC. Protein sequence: CASSLFILRGNEQFF.

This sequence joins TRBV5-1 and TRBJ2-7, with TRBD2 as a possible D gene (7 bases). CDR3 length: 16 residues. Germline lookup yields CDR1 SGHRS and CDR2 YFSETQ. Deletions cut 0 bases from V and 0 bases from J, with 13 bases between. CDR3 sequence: CASSLGGGASSYEQYF. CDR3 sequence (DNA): TGCGCCAGCAGCTTGGGTGGGGGGGCCAGCTCCTACGAGCAGTACTTC.

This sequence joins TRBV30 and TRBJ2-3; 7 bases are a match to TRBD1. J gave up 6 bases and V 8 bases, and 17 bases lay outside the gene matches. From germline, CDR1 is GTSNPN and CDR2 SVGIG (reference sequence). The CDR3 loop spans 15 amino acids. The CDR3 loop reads CAGNPTGDNDDTQYF. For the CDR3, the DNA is TGTGCCGGGAACCCTACAGGGGACAACGACGATACGCAGTATTTT.

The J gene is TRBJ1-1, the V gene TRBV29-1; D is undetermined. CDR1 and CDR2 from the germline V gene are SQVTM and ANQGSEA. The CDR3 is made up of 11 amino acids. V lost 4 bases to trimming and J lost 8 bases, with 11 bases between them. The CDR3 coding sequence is TGCAGCGTTGCCGGTATGGGGGAAGCTTTCTTT. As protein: CSVAGMGEAFF.

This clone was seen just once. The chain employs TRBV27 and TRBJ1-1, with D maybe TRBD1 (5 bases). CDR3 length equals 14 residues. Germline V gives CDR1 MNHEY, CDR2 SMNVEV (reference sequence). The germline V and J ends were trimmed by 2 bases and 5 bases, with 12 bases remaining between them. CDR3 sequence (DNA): TGTGCCAGCAGTTTACTGGCAGGGTCAACTGAAGCTTTCTTT. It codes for CASSLLAGSTEAFF.

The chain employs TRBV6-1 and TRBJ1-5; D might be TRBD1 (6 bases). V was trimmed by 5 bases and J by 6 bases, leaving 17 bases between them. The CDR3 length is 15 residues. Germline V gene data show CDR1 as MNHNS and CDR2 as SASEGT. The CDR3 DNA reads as TGTGCCAGCAGTCACACAGGGAGTATTATTCAGCCCCAGCATTTT. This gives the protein CASSHTGSIIQPQHF.

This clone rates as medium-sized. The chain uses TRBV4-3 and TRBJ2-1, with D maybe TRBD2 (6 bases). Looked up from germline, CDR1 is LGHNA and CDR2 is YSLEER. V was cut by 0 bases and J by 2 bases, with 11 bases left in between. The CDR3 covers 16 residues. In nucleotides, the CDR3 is TGCGCCAGCAGCCAAGATGGGGGGTCTCCCTACAATGAGCAGTTCTTC. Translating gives CASSQDGGSPYNEQFF.

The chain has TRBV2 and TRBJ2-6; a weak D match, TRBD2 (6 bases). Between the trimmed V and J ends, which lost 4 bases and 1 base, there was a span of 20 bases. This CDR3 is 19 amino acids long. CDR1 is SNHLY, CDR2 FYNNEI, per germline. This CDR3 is CASSGVGGRRRSGANVLTF. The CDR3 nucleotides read TGTGCCAGCAGTGGGGTGGGGGGACGTAGAAGGTCTGGGGCCAACGTCCTGACTTTC.